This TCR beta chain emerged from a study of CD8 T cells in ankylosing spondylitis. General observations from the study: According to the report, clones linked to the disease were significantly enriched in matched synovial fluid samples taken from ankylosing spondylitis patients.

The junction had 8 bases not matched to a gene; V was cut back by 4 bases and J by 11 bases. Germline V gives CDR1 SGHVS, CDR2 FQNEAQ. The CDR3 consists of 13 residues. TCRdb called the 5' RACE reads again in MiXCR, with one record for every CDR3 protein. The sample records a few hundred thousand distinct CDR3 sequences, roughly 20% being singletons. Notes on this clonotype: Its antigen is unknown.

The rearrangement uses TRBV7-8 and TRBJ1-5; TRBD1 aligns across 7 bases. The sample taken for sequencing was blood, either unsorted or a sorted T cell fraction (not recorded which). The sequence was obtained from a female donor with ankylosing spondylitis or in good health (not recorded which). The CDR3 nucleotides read TGTGCCAGCAGCTCTCGGGACAGACAAGCCCAGCATTTT. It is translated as CASSSRDRQAQHF. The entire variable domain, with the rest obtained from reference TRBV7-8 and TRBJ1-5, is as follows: GAGVSQSPRYKVAKRGQDVALRCDPISGHVSLFWYQQALGQGPEFLTYFQNEAQLDKSGLPSDRFFAERPEGSVSTLKIQRTQQEDSAVYLCASSSRDRQAQHFGDGTRLSIL.